This T cell receptor beta chain was obtained from a study of blood T cell repertoires in COVID-19. TCRdb's table, derived via immunoSEQ multiplex PCR, lists solely in-frame clones and lacks some. This sample has approximately 170,000 clones; 84% occur once, and the top ten carry about 8%. This CDR3 is built from 17 residues. Per germline, CDR1 MNHNS and CDR2 SASEGT. The V and J ends lost 6 bases and 0 bases respectively, with 19 bases between them. Sequencing was performed on PBMCs or T cells enriched from blood (not recorded which). This TCR was sampled from a woman between 45 and 65 years old who had recovered from COVID-19. V and J are TRBV6-1 and TRBJ2-3, with a weak D call TRBD2 (6 bases). The CDR3 nucleotides are TGTGCCAGCAGAGAAATGGTGGGGGGAGCTAGCACAGATACGCAGTATTTT. Amino acids: CASREMVGGASTDTQYF.